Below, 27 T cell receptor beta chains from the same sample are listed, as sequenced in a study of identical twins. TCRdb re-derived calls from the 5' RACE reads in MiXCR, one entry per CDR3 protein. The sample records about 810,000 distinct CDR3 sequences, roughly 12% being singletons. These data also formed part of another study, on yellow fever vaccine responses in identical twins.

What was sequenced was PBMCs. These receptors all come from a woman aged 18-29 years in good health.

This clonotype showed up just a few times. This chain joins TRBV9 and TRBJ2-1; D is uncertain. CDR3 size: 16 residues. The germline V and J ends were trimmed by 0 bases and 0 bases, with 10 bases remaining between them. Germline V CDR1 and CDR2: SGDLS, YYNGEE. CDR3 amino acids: CASSVGNSLSYNEQFF. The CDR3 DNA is TGTGCCAGCAGCGTAGGAAACAGTCTCTCCTACAATGAGCAGTTCTTC.

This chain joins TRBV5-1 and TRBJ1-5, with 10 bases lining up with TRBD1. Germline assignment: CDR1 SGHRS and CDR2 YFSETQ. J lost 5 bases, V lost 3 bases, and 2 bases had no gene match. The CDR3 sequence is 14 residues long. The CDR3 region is CASSSGQGDQPQHF. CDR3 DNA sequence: TGCGCCAGCAGCTCTGGACAGGGGGATCAGCCCCAGCATTTT.

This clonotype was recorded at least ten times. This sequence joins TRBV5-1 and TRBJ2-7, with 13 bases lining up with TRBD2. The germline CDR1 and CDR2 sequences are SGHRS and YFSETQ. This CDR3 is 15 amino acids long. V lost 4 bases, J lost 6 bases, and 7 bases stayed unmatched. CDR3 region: CASSRGLAGSGEQYF. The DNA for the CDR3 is TGCGCCAGCAGCAGGGGACTAGCGGGAAGTGGCGAGCAGTACTTC.

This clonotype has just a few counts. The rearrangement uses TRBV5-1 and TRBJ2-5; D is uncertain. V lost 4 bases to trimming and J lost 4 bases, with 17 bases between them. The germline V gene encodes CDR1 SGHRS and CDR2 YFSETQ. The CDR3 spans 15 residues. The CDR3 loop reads CASSASLGLGETQYF. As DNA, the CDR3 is TGCGCCAGCAGCGCGTCCTTAGGGTTGGGAGAGACCCAGTACTTC.

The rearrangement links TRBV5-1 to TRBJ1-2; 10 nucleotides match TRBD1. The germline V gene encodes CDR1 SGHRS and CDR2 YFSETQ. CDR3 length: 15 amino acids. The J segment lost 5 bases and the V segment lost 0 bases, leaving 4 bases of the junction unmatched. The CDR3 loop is CASSLAGTGAYGYTF. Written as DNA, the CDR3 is TGCGCCAGCAGCTTGGCAGGGACAGGGGCTTATGGCTACACCTTC.

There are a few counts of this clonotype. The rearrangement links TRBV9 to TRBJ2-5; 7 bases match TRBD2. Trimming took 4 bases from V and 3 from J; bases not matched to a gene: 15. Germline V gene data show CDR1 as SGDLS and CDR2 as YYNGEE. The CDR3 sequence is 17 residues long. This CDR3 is CASSPRGSGFGKETQYF. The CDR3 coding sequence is TGTGCCAGCAGCCCCCGGGGTAGCGGGTTTGGAAAAGAGACCCAGTACTTC.

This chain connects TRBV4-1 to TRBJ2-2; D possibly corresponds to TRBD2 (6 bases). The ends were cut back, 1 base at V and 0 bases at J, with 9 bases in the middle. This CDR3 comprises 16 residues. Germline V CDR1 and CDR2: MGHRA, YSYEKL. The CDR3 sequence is CASSQGRDANTGELFF. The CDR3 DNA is TGCGCCAGCAGCCAAGGGCGGGATGCGAACACCGGGGAGCTGTTTTTT.

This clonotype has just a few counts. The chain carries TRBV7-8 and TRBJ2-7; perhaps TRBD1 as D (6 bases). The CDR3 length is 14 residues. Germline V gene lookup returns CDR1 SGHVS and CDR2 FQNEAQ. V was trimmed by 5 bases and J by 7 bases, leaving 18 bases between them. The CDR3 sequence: CASSPATGTPEQYF. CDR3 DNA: TGTGCCAGCAGCCCTGCCACCGGGACACCTGAGCAGTACTTC.

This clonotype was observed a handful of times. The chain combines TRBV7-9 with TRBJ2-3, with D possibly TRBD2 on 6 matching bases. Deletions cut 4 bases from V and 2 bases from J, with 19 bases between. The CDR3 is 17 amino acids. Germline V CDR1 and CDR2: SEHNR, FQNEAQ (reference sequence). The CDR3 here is CASSSSLATAPTDTQYF. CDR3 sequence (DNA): TGTGCCAGCAGCTCTAGTCTAGCGACAGCGCCCACAGATACGCAGTATTTT.

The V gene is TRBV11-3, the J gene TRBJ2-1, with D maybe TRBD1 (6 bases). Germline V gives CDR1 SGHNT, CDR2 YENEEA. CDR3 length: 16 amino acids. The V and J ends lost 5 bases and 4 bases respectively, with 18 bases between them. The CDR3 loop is CASSPTGQLVYNEQFF. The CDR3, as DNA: TGTGCCAGCAGCCCAACCGGACAGCTGGTTTACAATGAGCAGTTCTTC.

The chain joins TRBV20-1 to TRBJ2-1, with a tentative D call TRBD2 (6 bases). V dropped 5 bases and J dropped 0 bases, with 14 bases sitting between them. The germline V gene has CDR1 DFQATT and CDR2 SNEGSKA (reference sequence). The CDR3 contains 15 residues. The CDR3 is CSALATRSSYNEQFF. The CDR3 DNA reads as TGCAGTGCTTTAGCGACTAGGAGCTCCTACAATGAGCAGTTCTTC.

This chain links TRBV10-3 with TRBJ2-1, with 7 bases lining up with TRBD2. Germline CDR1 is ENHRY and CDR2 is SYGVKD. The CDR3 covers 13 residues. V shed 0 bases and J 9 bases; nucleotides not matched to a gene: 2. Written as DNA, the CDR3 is TGTGCCATCAGTGAGTCGACTAGCCCTGAGCAGTTCTTC. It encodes CAISESTSPEQFF.

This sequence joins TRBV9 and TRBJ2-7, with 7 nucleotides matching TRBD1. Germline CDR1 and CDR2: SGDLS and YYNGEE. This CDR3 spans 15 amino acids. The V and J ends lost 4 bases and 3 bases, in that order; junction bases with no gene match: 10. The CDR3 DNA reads TGTGCCAGCAGCCCAACCCGGGACAGTCGCTACGAGCAGTACTTC. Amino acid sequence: CASSPTRDSRYEQYF. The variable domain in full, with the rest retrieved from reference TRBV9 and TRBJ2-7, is DSGVTQTPKHLITATGQRVTLRCSPRSGDLSVYWYQQSLDQGLQFLIQYYNGEERAKGNILERFSAQQFPDLHSELNLSSLELGDSALYFCASSPTRDSRYEQYFGPGTRLTVT.

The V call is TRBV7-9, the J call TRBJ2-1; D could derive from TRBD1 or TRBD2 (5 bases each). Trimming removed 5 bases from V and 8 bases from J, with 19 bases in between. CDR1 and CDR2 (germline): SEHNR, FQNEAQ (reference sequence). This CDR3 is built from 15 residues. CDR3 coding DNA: TGTGCCAGCAGCCCCACCGGGACGGTCCCTGATGAGCAGTTCTTC. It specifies CASSPTGTVPDEQFF.

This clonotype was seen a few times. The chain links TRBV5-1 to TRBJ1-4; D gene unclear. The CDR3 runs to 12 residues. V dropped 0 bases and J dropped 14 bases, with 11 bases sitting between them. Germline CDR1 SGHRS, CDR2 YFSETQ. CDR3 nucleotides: TGCGCCAGCAGCTTGGAAGACCCCCCCCTGTTTTTT. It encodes CASSLEDPPLFF.

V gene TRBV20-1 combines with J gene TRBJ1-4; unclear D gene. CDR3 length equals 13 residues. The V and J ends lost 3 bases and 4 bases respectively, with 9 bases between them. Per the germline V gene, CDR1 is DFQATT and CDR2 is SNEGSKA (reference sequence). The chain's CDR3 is CSARAGINEKLFF. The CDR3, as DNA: TGCAGTGCTAGGGCAGGCATTAATGAAAAACTGTTTTTT.

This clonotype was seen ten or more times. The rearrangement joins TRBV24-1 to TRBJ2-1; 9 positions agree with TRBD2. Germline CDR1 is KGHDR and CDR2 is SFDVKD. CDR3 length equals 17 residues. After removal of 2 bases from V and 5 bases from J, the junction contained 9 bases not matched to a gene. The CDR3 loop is CATSDYPEERGDNEQFF. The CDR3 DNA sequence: TGTGCCACCAGTGATTACCCCGAGGAGCGGGGGGACAATGAGCAGTTCTTC.

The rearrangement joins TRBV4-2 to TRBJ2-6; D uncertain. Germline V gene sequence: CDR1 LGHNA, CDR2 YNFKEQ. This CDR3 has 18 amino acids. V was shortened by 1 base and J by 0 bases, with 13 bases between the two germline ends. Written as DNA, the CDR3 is TGTGCCAGCAGCCAAGTGGTTGCAATAAGCTCTGGGGCCAACGTCCTGACTTTC. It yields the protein CASSQVVAISSGANVLTF.

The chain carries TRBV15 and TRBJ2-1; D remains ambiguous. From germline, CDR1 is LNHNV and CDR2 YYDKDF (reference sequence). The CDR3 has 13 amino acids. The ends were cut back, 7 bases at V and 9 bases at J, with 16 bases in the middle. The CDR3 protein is CATTPFGVGEQFF. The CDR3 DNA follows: TGTGCCACCACGCCGTTTGGCGTGGGTGAGCAGTTCTTC.

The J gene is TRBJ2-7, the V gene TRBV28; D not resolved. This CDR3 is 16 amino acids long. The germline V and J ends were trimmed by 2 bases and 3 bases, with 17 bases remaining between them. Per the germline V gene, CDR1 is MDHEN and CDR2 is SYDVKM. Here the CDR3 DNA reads TGTGCCAGCAGTTTAAGAGGTCTCCCACACGGCTACGAGCAGTACGTC. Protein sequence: CASSLRGLPHGYEQYV.

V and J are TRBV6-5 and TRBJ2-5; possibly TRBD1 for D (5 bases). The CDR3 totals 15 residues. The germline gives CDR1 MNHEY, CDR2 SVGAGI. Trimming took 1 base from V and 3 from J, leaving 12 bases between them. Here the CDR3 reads CASSYLGRQKETQYF. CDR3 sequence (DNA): TGTGCCAGCAGTTACTTGGGTCGACAGAAAGAGACCCAGTACTTC.

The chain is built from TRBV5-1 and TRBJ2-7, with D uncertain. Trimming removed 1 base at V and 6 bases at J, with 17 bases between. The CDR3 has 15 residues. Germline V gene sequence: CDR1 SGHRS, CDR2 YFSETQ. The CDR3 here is CASSLSAGPTPEQYF. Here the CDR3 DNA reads TGCGCCAGCAGCTTGTCGGCCGGACCCACTCCCGAGCAGTACTTC. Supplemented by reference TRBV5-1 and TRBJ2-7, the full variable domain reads KAGVTQTPRYLIKTRGQQVTLSCSPISGHRSVSWYQQTPGQGLQFLFEYFSETQRNKGNFPGRFSGRQFSNSRSEMNVSTLELGDSALYLCASSLSAGPTPEQYFGPGTRLTVT.

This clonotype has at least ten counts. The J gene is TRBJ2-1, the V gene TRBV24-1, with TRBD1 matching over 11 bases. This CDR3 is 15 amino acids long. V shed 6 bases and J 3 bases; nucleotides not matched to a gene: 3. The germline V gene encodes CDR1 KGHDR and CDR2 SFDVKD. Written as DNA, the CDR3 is TGTGCCACCAGTTCCGGGACAGGGGGCTACAATGAGCAGTTCTTC. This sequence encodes CATSSGTGGYNEQFF.

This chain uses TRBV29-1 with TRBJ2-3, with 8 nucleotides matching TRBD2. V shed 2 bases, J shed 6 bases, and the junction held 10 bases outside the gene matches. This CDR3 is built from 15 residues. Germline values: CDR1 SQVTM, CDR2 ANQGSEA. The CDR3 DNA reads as TGCAGCGTTGAAACCAGCGGGAGCACAGGTGATACGCAGTATTTT. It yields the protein CSVETSGSTGDTQYF.

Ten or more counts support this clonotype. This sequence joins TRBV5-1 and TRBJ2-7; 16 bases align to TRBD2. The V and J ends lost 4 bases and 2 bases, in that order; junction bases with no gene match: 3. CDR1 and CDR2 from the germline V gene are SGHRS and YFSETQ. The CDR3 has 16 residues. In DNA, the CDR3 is TGCGCCAGCAGCCCCGGGACTAGCGGGAGGGCCTACGAGCAGTACTTC. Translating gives CASSPGTSGRAYEQYF.

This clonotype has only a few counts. CDR3 DNA sequence: TGTGCCACCAGCAGAGACCCTAGCGGGGGGTTTGAGCAGTTCTTC. Translation: CATSRDPSGGFEQFF. V usage is TRBV15 and J usage is TRBJ2-1; 11 positions match TRBD2. With 0 bases clipped from V and 9 bases from J, the junction kept 4 bases outside the gene matches. This CDR3 is built from 15 residues. Per germline, CDR1 LNHNV and CDR2 YYDKDF (reference sequence).

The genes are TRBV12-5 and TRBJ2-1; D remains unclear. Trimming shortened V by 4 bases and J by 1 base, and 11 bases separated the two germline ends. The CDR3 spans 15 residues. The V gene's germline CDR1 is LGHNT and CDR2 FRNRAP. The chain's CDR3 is CASGSRAASYNEQFF. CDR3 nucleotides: TGTGCTAGTGGTTCTCGGGCAGCTTCCTACAATGAGCAGTTCTTC.